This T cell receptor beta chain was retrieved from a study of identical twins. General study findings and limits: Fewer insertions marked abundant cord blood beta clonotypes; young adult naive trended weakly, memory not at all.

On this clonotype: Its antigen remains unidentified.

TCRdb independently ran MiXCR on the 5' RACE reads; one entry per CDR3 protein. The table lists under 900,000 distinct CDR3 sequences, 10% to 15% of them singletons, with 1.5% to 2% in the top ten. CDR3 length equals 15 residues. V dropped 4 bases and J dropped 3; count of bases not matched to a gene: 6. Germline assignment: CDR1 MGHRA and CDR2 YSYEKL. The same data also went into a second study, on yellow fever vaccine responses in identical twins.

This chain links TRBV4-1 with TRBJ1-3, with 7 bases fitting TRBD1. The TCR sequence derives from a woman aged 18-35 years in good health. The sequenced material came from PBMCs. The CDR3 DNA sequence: TGCGCCAGCAGCCGCCTGACAGGGTTTGGAAACACCATATATTTT. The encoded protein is CASSRLTGFGNTIYF.